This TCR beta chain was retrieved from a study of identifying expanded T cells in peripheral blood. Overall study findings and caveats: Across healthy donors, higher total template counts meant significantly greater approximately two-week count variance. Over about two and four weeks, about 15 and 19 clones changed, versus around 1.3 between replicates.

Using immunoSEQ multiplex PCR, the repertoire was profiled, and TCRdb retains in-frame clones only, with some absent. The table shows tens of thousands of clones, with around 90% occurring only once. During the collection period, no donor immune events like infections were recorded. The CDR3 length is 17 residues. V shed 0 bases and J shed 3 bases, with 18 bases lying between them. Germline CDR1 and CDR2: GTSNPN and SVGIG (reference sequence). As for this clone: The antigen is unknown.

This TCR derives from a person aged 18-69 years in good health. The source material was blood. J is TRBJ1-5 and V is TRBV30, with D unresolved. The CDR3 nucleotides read TGTGCCTGGAGTGTATCGGGAGTTAGGTCAGTCAATCAGCCCCAGCATTTT. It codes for CAWSVSGVRSVNQPQHF.